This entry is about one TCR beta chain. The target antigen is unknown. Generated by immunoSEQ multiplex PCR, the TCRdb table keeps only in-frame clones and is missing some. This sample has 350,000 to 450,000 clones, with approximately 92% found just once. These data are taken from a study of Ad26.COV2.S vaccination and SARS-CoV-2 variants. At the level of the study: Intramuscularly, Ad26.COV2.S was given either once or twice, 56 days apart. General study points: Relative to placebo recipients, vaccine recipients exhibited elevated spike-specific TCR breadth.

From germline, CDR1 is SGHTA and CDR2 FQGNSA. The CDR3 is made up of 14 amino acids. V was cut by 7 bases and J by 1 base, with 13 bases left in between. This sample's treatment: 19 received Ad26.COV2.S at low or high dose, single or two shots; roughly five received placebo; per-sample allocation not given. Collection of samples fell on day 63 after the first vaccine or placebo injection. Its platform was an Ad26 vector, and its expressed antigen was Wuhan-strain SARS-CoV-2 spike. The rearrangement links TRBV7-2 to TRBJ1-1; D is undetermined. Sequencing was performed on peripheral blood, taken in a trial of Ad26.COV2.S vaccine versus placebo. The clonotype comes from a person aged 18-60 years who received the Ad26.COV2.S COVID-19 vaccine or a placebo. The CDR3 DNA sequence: TGTGCCAGCACCTTTAGAGGAGCGAACACTGAAGCTTTCTTT. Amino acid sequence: CASTFRGANTEAFF.